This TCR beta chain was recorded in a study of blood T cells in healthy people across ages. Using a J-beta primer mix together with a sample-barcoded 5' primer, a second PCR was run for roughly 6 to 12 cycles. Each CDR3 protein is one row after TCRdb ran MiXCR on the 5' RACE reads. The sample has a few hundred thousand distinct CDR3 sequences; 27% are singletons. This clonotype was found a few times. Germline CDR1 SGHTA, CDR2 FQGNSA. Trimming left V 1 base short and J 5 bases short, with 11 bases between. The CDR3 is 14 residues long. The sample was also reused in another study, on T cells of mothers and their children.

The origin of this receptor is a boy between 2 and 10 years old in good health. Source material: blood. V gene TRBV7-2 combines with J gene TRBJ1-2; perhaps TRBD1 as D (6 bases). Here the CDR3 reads CASSLEGRGYGYTF. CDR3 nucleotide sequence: TGTGCCAGCAGCTTAGAAGGGAGGGGGTATGGCTACACCTTC.